Below, 3 T cell receptor beta chains from the same sample are listed, as sequenced in a study of cytomegalovirus exposure and HLA in healthy donors. Data came from immunoSEQ multiplex PCR; TCRdb stores just in-frame clones and leaves some out. Counted here are about 58,000 clones, more than 75% occurring once; the ten biggest clones make up 0.8% to 1.2%. What was sequenced was PBMCs. The receptors shown here come from a man younger than 30 in good health and CMV-seronegative.

V and J are TRBV28 and TRBJ1-5; possibly TRBD1 for D (6 bases). This CDR3 spans 19 amino acids. Germline V gene sequence: CDR1 MDHEN, CDR2 SYDVKM. Trimming cost V 3 bases and J 5 bases, with 26 bases left between them. The DNA of the CDR3 is TGTGCCAGCAGTTTCGGGTCCCCCCGGCCAGGGGACGGCGATCAGCCCCAGCATTTT. Translated: CASSFGSPRPGDGDQPQHF. The full variable domain, completed using reference TRBV28 and TRBJ1-5, is DVKVTQSSRYLVKRTGEKVFLECVQDMDHENMFWYRQDPGLGLRLIYFSYDVKMKEKGDIPEGYSVSREKKERFSLILESASTNQTSMYLCASSFGSPRPGDGDQPQHFGDGTRLSIL.

The chain combines TRBV9 with TRBJ2-5, with 8 positions matching TRBD2. This CDR3 has 16 amino acids. CDR1 and CDR2 (germline): SGDLS, YYNGEE. Trimming at V came to 5 bases and at J to 5 bases, leaving 14 bases not matched to a gene. CDR3 in amino acids: CASSQGNSGVGETQYF. In DNA form, the CDR3 reads TGTGCCAGCAGTCAGGGAAATAGCGGGGTCGGGGAGACCCAGTACTTC.

The V gene is TRBV11-3, the J gene TRBJ2-3; tentative D call: TRBD2 (5 bases). The V gene lost 2 bases and the J gene lost 2 bases, with 14 bases spanning the gap. CDR3 length: 16 residues. Germline assignment: CDR1 SGHNT and CDR2 YENEEA. CDR3 coding DNA: TGTGCCAGCAGCTTATTCAGCGGAGAACTCACAGATACGCAGTATTTT. Translated, it gives CASSLFSGELTDTQYF. Filled out from reference TRBV11-3 and TRBJ2-3, the complete variable domain reads EAGVVQSPRYKIIEKKQPVAFWCNPISGHNTLYWYLQNLGQGPELLIRYENEEAVDDSQLPKDRFSAERLKGVDSTLKIQPAELGDSAVYLCASSLFSGELTDTQYFGPGTRLTVL.